These 27 T cell receptor beta chains were all obtained from the same sample, sequenced in a study of T cell responses to AZD1222 COVID-19 vaccine. TCRdb keeps only in-frame clones here, not all; method: immunoSEQ multiplex PCR. The table includes about 97,000 clones, roughly 90% detected once. The source was peripheral blood, collected on day 0 of AZD1222 vaccination. The receptors were gathered from an adult in good health.

This clone was detected only a few times. This specimen includes other DNA sequences encoding the same CDR3. This chain joins TRBV12-3 or TRBV12-4 and TRBJ1-1, with no clear D. Trimming pared 3 bases from V and 0 bases from J, leaving 2 bases between. The CDR3 spans 12 residues. The CDR3 nucleotides read TGTGCCAGCAGTTTTATGAACACTGAAGCTTTCTTT. Translation: CASSFMNTEAFF.

The rearrangement joins TRBV7-9 to TRBJ1-3; D is possibly TRBD1 (6 bases). Germline V lookup: CDR1 SEHNR, CDR2 FQNEAQ (reference sequence). Trimming removed 1 base at V and 2 bases at J, with 9 bases between. There are 15 residues in the CDR3. CDR3 nucleotide sequence: TGTGCCAGCAGCTTAGGGGGGCAGACTGGAAACACCATATATTTT. Protein product: CASSLGGQTGNTIYF.

The rearrangement joins TRBV10-1 to TRBJ1-1; 8 bases line up with TRBD1. This CDR3 contains 15 residues. Losses at the gene ends were 10 bases for V and 4 bases for J; bases not matched to a gene: 14. Germline CDR1 WNHNN, CDR2 SYGVQD (reference sequence). The CDR3 here is CANSSAGGFGTEAFF. CDR3 DNA sequence: TGCGCCAATTCTTCCGCAGGGGGCTTCGGCACTGAAGCTTTCTTT.

The chain has TRBV19 and TRBJ1-2; D might be TRBD1 (5 bases). Deletions cut 9 bases from V and 6 bases from J, with 17 bases between. Germline V gene data show CDR1 as LNHDA and CDR2 as SQIVND (reference sequence). The CDR3 has 13 residues. CDR3 nucleotide sequence: TGTGCCAGCCAACGGGGCTCAAGGAATGGCTACACCTTC. Protein product: CASQRGSRNGYTF.

This chain joins TRBV11-3 and TRBJ1-1; 7 bases are a match to TRBD1. V was clipped by 5 bases and J by 8 bases; unmatched bases: 11. This CDR3 contains 14 residues. Germline CDR1 is SGHNT and CDR2 is YENEEA. CDR3 nucleotide sequence: TGTGCCAGCAGCCCCGACAGGGTTGGATCAGAAGCTTTCTTT. The encoded protein is CASSPDRVGSEAFF.

This clone has more than one count but fewer than ten. The chain employs TRBV6-4 and TRBJ2-1; D call uncertain. The CDR3 runs 13 residues. From germline, CDR1 is MRHNA and CDR2 SNTAGT. Between the trimmed V and J ends, which lost 2 bases and 0 bases, there was a span of 2 bases. This CDR3 reads CASSDSSYNEQFF. The CDR3 DNA is TGTGCCAGCAGTGACAGCTCCTACAATGAGCAGTTCTTC.

The V call is TRBV7-2, the J call TRBJ1-1, with TRBD1 matching 11 bases. The J segment lost 5 bases and the V segment lost 5 bases, leaving 4 bases of the junction unmatched. From germline, CDR1 is SGHTA and CDR2 FQGNSA. The CDR3 has 14 residues. The CDR3, as DNA: TGTGCCAGCAGCCGGGACAGGGGGAGTACTGAAGCTTTCTTT. Translating gives CASSRDRGSTEAFF.

The chain has TRBV5-1 and TRBJ1-3; D remains unclear. Trimming shortened V by 3 bases and J by 0 bases, and 7 bases separated the two germline ends. The CDR3 totals 14 residues. Germline V lookup: CDR1 SGHRS, CDR2 YFSETQ. The CDR3 DNA follows: TGCGCCAGCAGCTCGGGTGCCTCTGGAAACACCATATATTTT. Its protein is CASSSGASGNTIYF.

The CDR3: CASSARTKEKLFF. Written as DNA, the CDR3 is TGTGCCAGCAGCGCACGGACGAAGGAAAAACTGTTTTTT. V and J are TRBV7-2 and TRBJ1-4, with D unresolved. Germline V gives CDR1 SGHTA, CDR2 FQGNSA. The CDR3 length is 13 residues. The V end lost 5 bases, the J end lost 8 bases, and 12 bases lay between the germline ends.

Points on this clone: The germline gene is not matched at one end of the junction; a read error may be the cause. The chain employs TRBV7-9 and TRBJ2-3, with TRBD2 matching over 12 bases. The CDR3 contains 15 residues. Germline assignment: CDR1 SEHNR and CDR2 FQNEAQ (reference sequence). CDR3 amino acids: CTSSLAGGLTDTQYF. For the CDR3, the DNA is TGTACCAGCAGCCTAGCGGGGGGGCTCACAGATACGCAGTATTTT.

This chain links TRBV19 with TRBJ2-6, with a weak D call TRBD2 (5 bases). Trimming took off 6 bases at V and 0 bases at J, with 21 bases between the two ends. The CDR3 runs to 19 residues. Germline CDR1 reads LNHDA; CDR2 reads SQIVND (reference sequence). CDR3 DNA sequence: TGTGCCAGTAGACGATATGATATAGGAGGCGTCTCTGGGGCCAACGTCCTGACTTTC. This codes for CASRRYDIGGVSGANVLTF. Based on the CDR3 plus reference TRBV19 and TRBJ2-6, the full variable domain is DGGITQSPKYLFRKEGQNVTLSCEQNLNHDAMYWYRQDPGQGLRLIYYSQIVNDFQKGDIAEGYSVSREKKESFPLTVTSAQKNPTAFYLCASRRYDIGGVSGANVLTFGAGSRLTVL.

The V call is TRBV6-2 or TRBV6-3, the J call TRBJ1-1; tentatively, D is TRBD1 (5 bases). V was shortened by 0 bases and J by 0 bases, with 8 bases between the two germline ends. This CDR3 spans 15 amino acids. CDR1 is MNHEY, CDR2 SVGEGT, per germline. The CDR3 DNA is TGTGCCAGCAGTTACTCTTGGGGGGTGAACACTGAAGCTTTCTTT. Translating it yields CASSYSWGVNTEAFF.

The chain uses TRBV18 and TRBJ1-5; no firm D call. Trimming removed 3 bases at V and 4 bases at J, with 10 bases between. Germline V lookup: CDR1 KGHSH, CDR2 LQKENI. This CDR3 has 14 amino acids. The DNA of the CDR3 is TGTGCCAGCTCACCGGATTGGTCAAATCAGCCCCAGCATTTT. It encodes CASSPDWSNQPQHF.

The chain employs TRBV23-1 and TRBJ2-7; TRBD2 is a possible D gene (5 bases). TRBV23-1 counts as an open reading frame of uncertain function. This CDR3 spans 11 amino acids. V lost 3 bases to trimming and J lost 6 bases, with 6 bases between them. The CDR3 spells CASSQRVEQYF. DNA for the CDR3: TGCGCCAGCAGTCAGAGGGTCGAGCAGTACTTC.

V usage is TRBV5-1 and J usage is TRBJ2-1, with D perhaps being TRBD1 or TRBD2 (5 bases each). This CDR3 region has 14 residues. The V end lost 6 bases, the J end lost 6 bases, and 16 bases lay between the germline ends. Per germline, CDR1 SGHRS and CDR2 YFSETQ. CDR3 sequence (DNA): TGCGCCAGCAATCCGGGACCTTCGAGCAATGAGCAGTTCTTC. It encodes CASNPGPSSNEQFF.

V is TRBV7-2 and J is TRBJ1-5; no clear D. Deletions cut 5 bases from V and 0 bases from J, with 11 bases between. This CDR3 spans 15 amino acids. Germline loops: CDR1 SGHTA, CDR2 FQGNSA. CDR3 sequence: CASSPDKISNQPQHF. The CDR3 nucleotides read TGTGCCAGCAGCCCAGACAAAATTAGCAATCAGCCCCAGCATTTT.

The chain recombines TRBV7-2 with TRBJ2-5; TRBD2 aligns across 10 bases. The germline V gene has CDR1 SGHTA and CDR2 FQGNSA. With 3 bases clipped from V and 5 bases from J, the junction kept 12 bases outside the gene matches. This CDR3 region has 17 residues. The CDR3 reads CASSFPSGGTRGETQYF. Here the CDR3 DNA reads TGTGCCAGCAGCTTCCCTAGCGGGGGTACAAGGGGGGAGACCCAGTACTTC.

V usage is TRBV6-5 and J usage is TRBJ2-2, with D possibly being TRBD1 or TRBD2 (5 bases each). Trimming stripped 5 bases from V and 6 bases from J, with 16 bases between. The CDR3 length is 15 residues. CDR1 and CDR2 from the germline V gene are MNHEY and SVGAGI. The CDR3 nucleotides read TGTGCCAGCAGTAAGGGGAGTAGTGGGGCCGGGGAGCTGTTTTTT. It yields the protein CASSKGSSGAGELFF.

This clone was recorded only once. The chain employs TRBV3-1 (or the pseudogene TRBV3-2) and TRBJ1-1; TRBD1 is a possible D gene (5 bases). CDR3 length: 13 amino acids. Germline V CDR1 and CDR2: LGHDT, YNNKEL (reference sequence). Between the trimmed V and J ends, which lost 7 bases and 0 bases, there was a span of 9 bases. The CDR3 region is CASTSTVNTEAFF. In nucleotides, the CDR3 is TGTGCCAGCACCTCGACAGTGAACACTGAAGCTTTCTTT.

This chain connects TRBV7-2 to TRBJ2-5; D call uncertain. From germline, CDR1 is SGHTA and CDR2 FQGNSA. V was pared by 6 bases and J by 1 base, with 9 bases between. This CDR3 has 13 residues. The CDR3 loop is CASSRDPQETQYF. The CDR3 nucleotides are TGTGCCAGCAGTAGGGATCCCCAAGAGACCCAGTACTTC. Based on the CDR3 plus reference TRBV7-2 and TRBJ2-5, the full variable domain is GAGVSQSPSNKVTEKGKDVELRCDPISGHTALYWYRQSLGQGLEFLIYFQGNSAPDKSGLPSDRFSAERTGGSVSTLTIQRTQQEDSAVYLCASSRDPQETQYFGPGTRLLVL.

The chain uses TRBV30 and TRBJ2-1; no definite D call. Trimming took off 0 bases at V and 1 base at J, with 7 bases between the two ends. This CDR3 contains 14 residues. CDR1 is GTSNPN, CDR2 SVGIG, per germline (reference sequence). Here the CDR3 DNA reads TGTGCCTGGAGTGTCCGGATATCCTACAATGAGCAGTTCTTC. Residues: CAWSVRISYNEQFF.

This clone was observed a single time. The genes are TRBV6-1 and TRBJ1-5; TRBD1 matches 10 bases. The V and J ends lost 2 bases and 6 bases, in that order; junction bases with no gene match: 10. The CDR3 is 17 amino acids. In germline, CDR1 is MNHNS, CDR2 SASEGT. DNA of the CDR3: TGTGCCAGCAGTGAATGGGCGACAGGGGGCATCGGTCAGCCCCAGCATTTT. It codes for CASSEWATGGIGQPQHF.

V is TRBV3-1 (or the pseudogene TRBV3-2) and J is TRBJ2-5, with 10 positions matching TRBD2. This CDR3 spans 18 amino acids. Trimming removed 0 bases from V and 3 bases from J; junction bases left unmatched: 10. Germline V lookup: CDR1 LGHDT, CDR2 YNNKEL (reference sequence). DNA of the CDR3: TGTGCCAGCAGCCAAGAGCGTCGGAGACTAGCGGGCGAAGAGACCCAGTACTTC. Amino acids: CASSQERRRLAGEETQYF.

V usage is TRBV11-3 and J usage is TRBJ1-1; weak D call: TRBD1 (5 bases). CDR3 size: 14 residues. From germline, CDR1 is SGHNT and CDR2 YENEEA. Trimming cost V 3 bases and J 5 bases, with 13 bases left between them. This chain's CDR3 is CASSLTRSGTEAFF. The CDR3 region has the DNA TGTGCCAGCAGCTTGACCCGCTCAGGGACTGAAGCTTTCTTT.

The CDR3, as DNA: TGTGCCAGCAGTAAGATACAGGGGGGGCTTGTCAATGAGCAGTTCTTC. Amino acid sequence: CASSKIQGGLVNEQFF. The chain links TRBV6-2 or TRBV6-3 to TRBJ2-1, with TRBD1 as a possible D gene (8 bases). The ends were cut back, 5 bases at V and 6 bases at J, with 20 bases in the middle. The germline CDR1 and CDR2 sequences are MNHEY and SVGEGT. The CDR3 is 16 amino acids.

On this clone: The junction departs from germline at one end; a sequencing error may be responsible. The rearrangement links TRBV11-3 to TRBJ2-7; D might be TRBD1 (6 bases). The CDR3 runs 12 residues. Germline CDR1 and CDR2: SGHNT and YENEEA. In DNA, the CDR3 is TGTGCCAGCCAGGACAGACTCTACGACCAGTACTTC. This sequence encodes CASQDRLYDQYF.

V gene TRBV9 combines with J gene TRBJ1-2; TRBD1 might be the D (5 bases). With 0 bases removed from V and 0 bases from J, the gap between germline ends came to 15 bases. Looked up from germline, CDR1 is SGDLS and CDR2 is YYNGEE. CDR3 size: 17 residues. The CDR3 sequence: CASSVDAGNEANYGYTF. CDR3 nucleotides: TGTGCCAGCAGCGTAGATGCAGGGAACGAAGCTAACTATGGCTACACCTTC.